The 8 T cell receptor beta chains presented below share a single source sample, sequenced in a study of T cells in Graves' hyperthyroidism and ophthalmopathy. RNA transcripts were the template for amplifying TCR beta CDR3 regions. During a first-round RT-PCR of the TCR CDR3, the HTBI primer set was used. TCRdb itself ran the multiplex PCR reads through MiXCR, one entry per CDR3 protein. Of approximately 600,000 distinct CDR3 sequences in the sample, roughly 14% are singletons; the top ten hold 4% to 5.5%. The sequenced sample consisted of blood. All receptors derive from a woman aged 40 to 55 with Graves' ophthalmopathy.

This clonotype appeared many times. The chain joins TRBV10-3 to TRBJ2-7, with 7 bases that match TRBD2. This CDR3 is built from 15 residues. Unmatched junction bases numbered 9, after V lost 6 bases and J lost 1 base. Looked up from germline, CDR1 is ENHRY and CDR2 is SYGVKD. The CDR3 loop is CAISRGGSGSYEQYF. In DNA, the CDR3 is TGTGCCATCAGCCGGGGCGGGAGTGGTTCCTACGAGCAGTACTTC.

This clonotype was observed a handful of times. The V call is TRBV12-3 or TRBV12-4, the J call TRBJ2-7; 7 bases align to TRBD1. This CDR3 has 13 amino acids. J was trimmed by 5 bases and V by 4 bases; bases with no gene match: 5. The CDR3 here is CASSSGQTDEQYF. CDR3 bases: TGTGCCAGCAGTTCGGGACAGACCGACGAGCAGTACTTC.

This clonotype has ten or more counts. The chain couples TRBV9 to TRBJ2-7; the match to TRBD2 covers 10 bases. V was clipped by 1 base and J by 5 bases; unmatched bases: 6. Germline values: CDR1 SGDLS, CDR2 YYNGEE. The CDR3 runs to 15 residues. The CDR3 region is CASSVLAGASDEQYF. In DNA form, the CDR3 reads TGTGCCAGCAGCGTACTAGCGGGAGCCAGCGACGAGCAGTACTTC.

The chain is built from TRBV19 and TRBJ1-1, with 8 bases that match TRBD1. J lost 5 bases, V lost 7 bases, and 15 bases had no gene match. The CDR3 contains 16 residues. The germline V gene encodes CDR1 LNHDA and CDR2 SQIVND (reference sequence). As DNA, the CDR3 is TGTGCCAGTACCCAGTTACAGGGGGAATCGGGGACTGAAGCTTTCTTT. Amino acids: CASTQLQGESGTEAFF.

This clonotype was seen repeatedly, ten times or more. This rearrangement joins TRBV6-1 to TRBJ2-7; D is tentatively TRBD1 or TRBD2 (5 bases each). The CDR3 runs 13 residues. Germline V gene lookup returns CDR1 MNHNS and CDR2 SASEGT. The V gene lost 3 bases and the J gene lost 4 bases, with 10 bases spanning the gap. This chain's CDR3 is CASSDGTAYEQYF. The DNA of the CDR3 is TGTGCCAGCAGTGACGGGACGGCATACGAGCAGTACTTC.

This clonotype was counted ten times or more. This chain joins TRBV12-3 or TRBV12-4 and TRBJ1-2, with D uncertain. The CDR3 extends over 13 amino acids. V shed 8 bases and J shed 4 bases, with 14 bases lying between them. CDR3 loop: CASPRRVAYGYTF. The DNA for the CDR3 is TGTGCCAGCCCAAGGAGGGTGGCCTATGGCTACACCTTC.

This clonotype showed up just a few times. In DNA, the CDR3 is TGTGCCAGCACCACGGACCCAGGGGGCTTCAACGAGCAGTACTTC. It is translated as CASTTDPGGFNEQYF. The V gene is TRBV7-2, the J gene TRBJ2-7; TRBD1 matches 8 bases. J lost 5 bases, V lost 7 bases, and 13 bases had no gene match. Germline V gives CDR1 SGHTA, CDR2 FQGNSA. CDR3 size: 15 residues.

In this sample, this clonotype turned up many times. V and J are TRBV19 and TRBJ2-1; 10 bases match TRBD2. V was clipped by 0 bases and J by 7 bases; unmatched bases: 9. The CDR3 contains 17 residues. Germline V gene sequence: CDR1 LNHDA, CDR2 SQIVND (reference sequence). CDR3 loop: CASSIDMTSGWKNEQFF. The DNA of the CDR3 is TGTGCCAGTAGTATAGATATGACTAGCGGGTGGAAGAATGAGCAGTTCTTC.